Sequencing of this T cell receptor beta chain was carried out in a study of control samples from healthy donors and cancer patients. The table came from immunoSEQ multiplex PCR; TCRdb's copy has only in-frame clones and leaves some out. The table shows some 140,000 clones, with approximately 96% occurring only once. The specimen was blood. The sequence came from a man aged 40-49 years in good health.

In DNA form, the CDR3 reads TGTGCCAGCAGCCGGGGGACAGGGAATGGCTACACCTTC. It encodes CASSRGTGNGYTF. This chain uses TRBV14 with TRBJ1-2; 9 bases match TRBD1. CDR1 is SGHDN, CDR2 FVKESK, per germline. J gave up 6 bases and V 4 bases, and 3 bases lay outside the gene matches. CDR3 length equals 13 residues.